This T cell receptor beta chain was recorded in a study of lymphopenia after photon versus proton radiotherapy (dated by TCRdb to about 2019). With respect to the entire study: Photon and proton radiation therapy were compared by the study for their immunological effects in patients with gastrointestinal tumors who developed high-grade lymphopenia. The cohort comprised 20 or so patients with gastrointestinal tumors who received either photon or proton therapy and then developed lymphopenia. The goal of the study was to describe how the two radiation modalities differ in their effects on the immune system. Points the paper makes about the study in general: After the lymphocyte count nadir, photon-treated repertoires showed oligoclonal expansion, especially of CD8+ Temra cells, which drove the drop in diversity. During treatment, patients who received proton therapy stayed relatively stable, whereas patients who received photon therapy lost naive T cells and TCR diversity and gained effector/memory populations. The survival association was assessed only in patients who died, and better survival with proton therapy was presented by the authors as a possibility rather than a demonstrated result. Across the cohort, a larger post-nadir drop in TCR diversity was inversely correlated with overall survival time among patients who died.

Looking up the germline V gene yields CDR1 SGHVS and CDR2 FNYEAQ. The trim is 3 bases for V and 0 bases for J, with a gap of 12 bases between the germline ends. Taken from cysteine to phenylalanine, the CDR3 has 15 residues. The kept DNA is CDR3 alone, 45 bases in frame from the first base. About this clone itself: Its antigen is unknown. Base qualities are not provided; no much larger clone lies one nucleotide away.

Library creation used the immunoSEQ multiplex PCR assay. T cell repertoires were profiled by deep sequencing of rearranged TCR beta loci, alongside multiparametric flow cytometry. Entries here come from immuneACCESS through TCRdb and include only in-frame sequences with V and J called. Some clones fail to appear in such tables; in the studies checked, an unresolved V gene covers under half of the shortfall, and the cause of the remainder is unknown. This sample lists approximately 71,000 clones; about nine tenths were detected once. Approximately 2.9% of the sample rests with the top ten. This material consisted of peripheral blood, taken from a patient treated with photon-based radiotherapy. The receptor comes from a woman in her 70s with pancreatic cancer. Recombination linked TRBV7-6 to TRBJ2-7, with the D gene not confidently named. In nucleotide form, the sequence is TGTGCCAGCAGCTTGAGTGACCAAAGCTCCTACGAGCAGTACTTC. This sequence encodes CASSLSDQSSYEQYF.